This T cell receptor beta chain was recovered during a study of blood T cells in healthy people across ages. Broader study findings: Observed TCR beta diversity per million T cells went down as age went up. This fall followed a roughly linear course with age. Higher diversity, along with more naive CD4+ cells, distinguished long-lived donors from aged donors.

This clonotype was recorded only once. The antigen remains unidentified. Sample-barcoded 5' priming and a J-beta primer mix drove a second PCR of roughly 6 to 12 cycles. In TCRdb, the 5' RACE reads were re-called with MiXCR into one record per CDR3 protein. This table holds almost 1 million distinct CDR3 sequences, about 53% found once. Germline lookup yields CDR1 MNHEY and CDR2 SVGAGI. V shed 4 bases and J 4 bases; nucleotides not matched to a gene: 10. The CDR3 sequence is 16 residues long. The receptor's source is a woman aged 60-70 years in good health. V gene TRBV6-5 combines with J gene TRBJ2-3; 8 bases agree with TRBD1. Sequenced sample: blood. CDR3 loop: CASSLPGTGESDTQYF. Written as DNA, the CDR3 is TGTGCCAGCAGTTTGCCCGGGACAGGAGAATCAGATACGCAGTATTTT.